One TCR beta chain is described in this entry. The target antigen is unknown. The data originate from a study of shared clonotypes between healthy human individuals. Study-level findings and limits: Clonotypes that were shared across four donors made up approximately 5% of naive CD4 clonotypes. Despite large depth, sorted-subset datasets appeared incompletely sequenced.

Assay: immunoSEQ multiplex PCR; the TCRdb copy retains only in-frame clones and omits some. The table has about 600,000 clones, roughly 98% seen once. The CDR3 is 17 residues long. The germline CDR1 and CDR2 sequences are MGHRA and YSYEKL. V was pared by 0 bases and J by 2 bases, with 16 bases between. In the naive CD8 group, cells lacked CD45RO and were positively selected for CCR7, so terminally differentiated effector memory CD45RA+ cells were left out. The sequence came from a man aged 30 to 39 in good health. The chain links TRBV4-1 to TRBJ2-5, with a tentative D call TRBD2 (7 bases). The sequenced material came from naive CD8+ T cells sorted from blood. The CDR3 nucleotides are TGCGCCAGCAGCCAAGAGACTGGAGGGGGGGCACAAGAGACCCAGTACTTC. Encoded protein: CASSQETGGGAQETQYF.